The TCR beta chain under discussion was sequenced for a study of OX40 agonist ivuxolimab in advanced cancers. Study details: The dose-escalation group included hepatocellular carcinoma, melanoma, renal cell carcinoma and head and neck cancer. Study results and limitations: In general, CD8+ T cells held more expanded clones than CD4+ did, on average. Dosing at 0.1 to 3.0 mg/kg was accompanied by clonal expansion of CD4+ and CD8+ blood T cells by week 6. The work left the antigen specificity of expanded peripheral T cells undetermined.

For this clone: Its target is unknown.

The CDR3 length is 11 residues. Trimming removed 5 bases at V and 5 bases at J, with 8 bases between. CDR1 and CDR2 (germline): DFQATT, SNEGSKA (reference sequence). Here immunoSEQ multiplex PCR was the method, and the copy in TCRdb shows in-frame clones only, minus some. The table shows about 54,000 clones, with 84% occurring only once. The V and J genes are TRBV20-1 and TRBJ2-3; D remains ambiguous. The source material was CD4+ or CD8+ T cells sorted from blood, sampled in a trial of the OX40 agonist ivuxolimab. The TCR was taken from an adult with an advanced solid tumor such as melanoma, head and neck, liver or kidney cancer. The CDR3 is CSAHSRDTQYF. The CDR3, as DNA: TGCAGTGCTCATAGTAGAGATACGCAGTATTTT.